This T cell receptor (beta chain) is from a study of blood T cell repertoires in COVID-19. At the level of the study: T cells, B-cell-depleted T cells, or PBMCs supplied cDNA or gDNA.

Assay used: immunoSEQ multiplex PCR; TCRdb lists only in-frame clones, some missing. Of roughly 240,000 clones in the sample, approximately 90% were seen once. J gave up 5 bases and V 2 bases, and 0 bases lay outside the gene matches. Germline loops: CDR1 ENHRY, CDR2 SYGVKD. This CDR3 is 14 amino acids long. The sample comprised PBMCs or T cells enriched from blood (not recorded which). The chain uses TRBV10-3 and TRBJ1-5, with TRBD1 identical over 10 bases. This clonotype was obtained from a man aged 50-59 years who had been exposed to COVID-19. Here the CDR3 DNA reads TGTGCCATCAGTGAGGGGACAGGGGATCAGCCCCAGCATTTT. It codes for CAISEGTGDQPQHF.